This T cell receptor beta chain originates from a study of blood T cell repertoires in COVID-19. Study information: Spain, Italy and the United States supplied samples that represented acute and convalescent COVID-19. The analysed material was cDNA or gDNA that came from T cells, B-cell-depleted T cells, or PBMCs.

The length of the CDR3 is 14 residues. V was pared by 5 bases and J by 5 bases, with 4 bases of the junction left unmatched. The germline V gene has CDR1 MNHEY and CDR2 SVGEGT. In the original analysis: The authors estimated nucleated cell counts from reference gene primer amplification. This table comes from immunoSEQ multiplex PCR, and its TCRdb copy is limited to in-frame clones, with some not included. V, J and clone size were drawn from that table, and D and trimming were deduced from the DNA. The sample lists approximately 80,000 clones, 88% occurring once. The TCR was taken from a human donor in a cohort sampled during active COVID-19. V is TRBV6-2 or TRBV6-3 and J is TRBJ2-1; 9 bases map to TRBD2. The sequencing sample was made of peripheral blood. CDR3 loop: CASSRAGGHNEQFF. CDR3 DNA sequence: TGTGCCAGCAGTCGAGCGGGAGGCCACAATGAGCAGTTCTTC.